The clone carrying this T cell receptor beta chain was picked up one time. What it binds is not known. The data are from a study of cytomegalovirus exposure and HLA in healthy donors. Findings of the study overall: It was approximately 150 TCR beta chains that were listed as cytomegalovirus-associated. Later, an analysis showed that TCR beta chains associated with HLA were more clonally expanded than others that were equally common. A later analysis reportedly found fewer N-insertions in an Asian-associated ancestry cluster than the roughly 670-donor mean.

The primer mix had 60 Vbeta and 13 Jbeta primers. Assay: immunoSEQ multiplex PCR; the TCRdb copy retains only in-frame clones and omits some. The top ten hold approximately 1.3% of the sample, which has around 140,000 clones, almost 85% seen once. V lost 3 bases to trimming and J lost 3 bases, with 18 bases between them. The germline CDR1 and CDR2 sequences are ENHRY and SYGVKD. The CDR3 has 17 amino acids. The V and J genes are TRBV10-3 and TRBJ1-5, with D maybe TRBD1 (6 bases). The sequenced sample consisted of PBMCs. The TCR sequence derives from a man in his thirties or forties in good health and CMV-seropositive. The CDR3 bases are TGTGCCATCAGTGATGATATGACAGGTAGATACAATCAGCCCCAGCATTTT. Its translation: CAISDDMTGRYNQPQHF.